What follows are 10 T cell receptor beta chains derived from one specimen sequenced in a study of post-analysis software for immune sequencing data. Unique molecular identifiers were built into the TCR beta cDNA libraries. TCRdb re-called the PCR reads with MiXCR, one entry per CDR3 protein. The data show approximately 690,000 distinct CDR3 sequences, with more than 50% seen just once and approximately 10% held by the top ten. Broader study findings: Patients had higher frequencies than controls of five TRBV segments, including TRBV5-6, TRBV5-1 and TRBV20-1.

No antigen has been identified for these receptors. The sample comprised blood. These receptors came from a girl aged 2-10 years with multiple sclerosis.

The table lists this clonotype with a few counts. This chain links TRBV11-2 with TRBJ2-7; 8 bases map to TRBD1. Looked up from germline, CDR1 is SGHAT and CDR2 is FQNNGV. CDR3 length: 16 amino acids. Unmatched junction bases numbered 10, after V lost 5 bases and J lost 1 base. The CDR3 spells CASSGRLGQGSYEQYF. CDR3 bases: TGTGCCAGCAGCGGCCGCCTCGGACAGGGATCCTACGAGCAGTACTTC.

V gene TRBV4-1 combines with J gene TRBJ2-7; 9 nucleotides align to TRBD1. Germline assignment: CDR1 MGHRA and CDR2 YSYEKL. Trimming removed 1 base from V and 3 bases from J; junction bases left unmatched: 4. There are 15 residues in the CDR3. The DNA of the CDR3 is TGCGCCAGCAGCCAAGTCGGGACAGGGATCTACGAGCAGTACTTC. This encodes CASSQVGTGIYEQYF.

This chain connects TRBV5-4 to TRBJ1-2; maybe TRBD1 (6 bases). The CDR3 spans 15 residues. Germline V gene sequence: CDR1 SGHNT, CDR2 YYREEE (reference sequence). Trimming cost V 0 bases and J 0 bases, with 9 bases left between them. The CDR3 bases are TGTGCCAGCAGCTTGGCAGGGGCCTCTAACTATGGCTACACCTTC. Residues: CASSLAGASNYGYTF.

This clonotype appeared a few times. The chain links TRBV29-1 to TRBJ1-2; 9 bases align to TRBD1. V lost 7 bases and J lost 4; bases outside the gene matches: 7. This CDR3 spans 13 amino acids. Germline assignment: CDR1 SQVTM and CDR2 ANQGSEA. DNA for the CDR3: TGCAGCGCCACAGGGGGCACTAGCTATGGCTACACCTTC. Translated, it gives CSATGGTSYGYTF.

The rearrangement joins TRBV18 to TRBJ2-5; tentative D call: TRBD1 (5 bases). Germline V lookup: CDR1 KGHSH, CDR2 LQKENI. V lost 1 base and J lost 2, with 11 bases in between. This CDR3 spans 15 amino acids. CDR3 in DNA: TGTGCCAGCTCACCACTCGACAGCAAGCAAGAGACCCAGTACTTC. It codes for CASSPLDSKQETQYF.

V and J are TRBV27 and TRBJ2-1; perhaps TRBD1 as D (5 bases). Germline assignment: CDR1 MNHEY and CDR2 SMNVEV (reference sequence). V lost 5 bases and J 8 bases, leaving 22 bases between the germline ends. The CDR3 loop spans 16 amino acids. The CDR3 DNA is TGTGCCAGCAGTGCAGGGTTCCGTGGTCCGGGTGATGAGCAGTTCTTC. Amino acid sequence: CASSAGFRGPGDEQFF.

The rearrangement uses TRBV20-1 and TRBJ2-1, with D unresolved. Germline lookup yields CDR1 DFQATT and CDR2 SNEGSKA (reference sequence). The V and J ends lost 5 bases and 2 bases respectively, with 10 bases between them. The CDR3 has 13 amino acids. The CDR3 protein is CSAGVQTYNEQFF. The CDR3 nucleotides read TGCAGTGCTGGGGTACAAACCTACAATGAGCAGTTCTTC.

The chain couples TRBV4-1 to TRBJ2-3; possible D gene TRBD1, 5 bases. Per germline, CDR1 MGHRA and CDR2 YSYEKL. Trimming took off 1 base at V and 2 bases at J, with 7 bases between the two ends. The CDR3 covers 14 residues. The CDR3 sequence is CASSQGQPTDTQYF. The CDR3 DNA is TGCGCCAGCAGCCAAGGACAGCCCACAGATACGCAGTATTTT.

The chain combines TRBV6-5 with TRBJ2-5, with D perhaps TRBD1 (5 bases). CDR3 length: 14 residues. Germline lookup yields CDR1 MNHEY and CDR2 SVGAGI. Deletions cut 2 bases from V and 2 bases from J, with 9 bases between. The CDR3 coding sequence is TGTGCCAGCAGTTACAAGACAGTACAAGAGACCCAGTACTTC. The encoded protein is CASSYKTVQETQYF.

The chain employs TRBV6-2 or TRBV6-3 and TRBJ2-1, with a possible D match to TRBD1 (6 bases). This CDR3 has 15 residues. The ends were cut back, 6 bases at V and 5 bases at J, with 17 bases in the middle. Germline V lookup: CDR1 MNHEY, CDR2 SVGEGT. CDR3 DNA sequence: TGTGCCAGCAGCCAATCCCAGGGGTTACACAATGAGCAGTTCTTC. Translating it yields CASSQSQGLHNEQFF.